The clone carrying this T cell receptor (beta chain) has a handful of counts. Its antigen remains unknown. This sample stems from a study of early T cells in non-severe SARS-CoV-2 infection. Study outcomes and limitations: Matching against VDJdb likely underestimated virus-specific expansions, favoring anti-spike CD8.

Tagging with unique molecular identifiers was applied to individual cDNA molecules. MiXCR, run by TCRdb on the 5' RACE reads, gives a single entry per CDR3 protein. The repertoire holds some 55,000 distinct CDR3 sequences, with 12% as singletons. V gave up 4 bases and J gave up 6 bases, with 16 bases separating them. The CDR3 has 15 amino acids. Germline assignment: CDR1 SGHKS and CDR2 YYEKEE (reference sequence). The sequence came from an adult who was a healthcare worker with PCR-confirmed SARS-CoV-2 infection or an uninfected control (not recorded which). This material consisted of whole blood, taken at baseline. The V and J genes are TRBV5-5 and TRBJ2-2; a weak D match, TRBD1 (6 bases). The CDR3 protein is CASSRGQNGPGELFF. The CDR3 DNA follows: TGTGCCAGCAGCCGAGGACAGAACGGACCCGGGGAGCTGTTTTTT.